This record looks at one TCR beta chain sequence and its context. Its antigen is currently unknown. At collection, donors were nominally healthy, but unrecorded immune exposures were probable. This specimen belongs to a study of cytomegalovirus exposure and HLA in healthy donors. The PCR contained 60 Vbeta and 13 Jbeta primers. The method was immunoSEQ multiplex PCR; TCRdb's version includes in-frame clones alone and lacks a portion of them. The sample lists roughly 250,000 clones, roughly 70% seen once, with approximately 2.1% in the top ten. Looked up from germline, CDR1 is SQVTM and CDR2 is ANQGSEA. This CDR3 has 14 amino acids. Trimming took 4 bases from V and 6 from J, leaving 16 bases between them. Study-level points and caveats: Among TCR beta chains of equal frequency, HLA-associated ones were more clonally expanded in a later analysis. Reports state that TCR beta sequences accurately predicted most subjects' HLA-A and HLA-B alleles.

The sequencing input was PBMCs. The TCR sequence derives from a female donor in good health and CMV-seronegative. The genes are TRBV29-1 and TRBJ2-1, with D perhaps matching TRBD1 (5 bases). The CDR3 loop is CSVVGLGVPNEQFF. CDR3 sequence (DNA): TGCAGCGTTGTGGGGCTAGGGGTCCCCAATGAGCAGTTCTTC.